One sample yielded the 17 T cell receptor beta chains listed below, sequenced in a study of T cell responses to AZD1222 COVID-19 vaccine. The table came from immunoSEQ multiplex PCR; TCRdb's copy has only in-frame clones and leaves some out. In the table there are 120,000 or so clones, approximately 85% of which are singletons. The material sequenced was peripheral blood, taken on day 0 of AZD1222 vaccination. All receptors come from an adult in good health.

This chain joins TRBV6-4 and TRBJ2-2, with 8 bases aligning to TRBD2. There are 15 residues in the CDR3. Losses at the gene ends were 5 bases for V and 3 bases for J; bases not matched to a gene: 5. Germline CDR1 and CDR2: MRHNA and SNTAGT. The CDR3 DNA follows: TGTGCCAGCAGTAAGCGGGGGCTCGACACCGGGGAGCTGTTTTTT. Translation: CASSKRGLDTGELFF.

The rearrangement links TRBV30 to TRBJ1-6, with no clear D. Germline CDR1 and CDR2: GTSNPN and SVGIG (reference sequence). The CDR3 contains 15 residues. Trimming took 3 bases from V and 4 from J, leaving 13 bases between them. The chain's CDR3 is CAWRPRSGYNSPLHF. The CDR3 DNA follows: TGTGCCTGGAGGCCACGGAGCGGGTATAATTCACCCCTCCACTTT.

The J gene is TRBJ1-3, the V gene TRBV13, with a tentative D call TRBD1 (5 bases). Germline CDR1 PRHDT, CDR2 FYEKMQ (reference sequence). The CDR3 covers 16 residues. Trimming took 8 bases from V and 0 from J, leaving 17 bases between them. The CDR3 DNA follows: TGTGCCAGCGGGGGAGGAGGCCTGATCTCTGGAAACACCATATATTTT. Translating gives CASGGGGLISGNTIYF. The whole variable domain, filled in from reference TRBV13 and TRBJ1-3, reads AAGVIQSPRHLIKEKRETATLKCYPIPRHDTVYWYQQGPGQDPQFLISFYEKMQSDKGSIPDRFSAQQFSDYHSELNMSSLELGDSALYFCASGGGGLISGNTIYFGEGSWLTVV.

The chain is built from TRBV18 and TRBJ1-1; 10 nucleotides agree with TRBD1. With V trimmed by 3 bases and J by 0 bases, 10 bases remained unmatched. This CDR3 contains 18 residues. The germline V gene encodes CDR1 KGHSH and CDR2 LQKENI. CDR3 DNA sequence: TGTGCCAGCTCACCCCGGGACAGGGGTTTTGAGATGAACACTGAAGCTTTCTTT. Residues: CASSPRDRGFEMNTEAFF.

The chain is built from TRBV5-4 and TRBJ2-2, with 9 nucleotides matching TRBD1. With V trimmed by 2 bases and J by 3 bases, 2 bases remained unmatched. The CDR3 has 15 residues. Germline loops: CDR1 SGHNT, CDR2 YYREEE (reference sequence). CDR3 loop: CASSFRTGDTGELFF. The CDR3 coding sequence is TGTGCCAGCAGCTTTCGGACAGGGGACACCGGGGAGCTGTTTTTT.

The CDR3 DNA follows: TGTGCCAGCAGCTCGACAGGGGCGGCGGGGGGCTACACCTTC. Translating gives CASSSTGAAGGYTF. V usage is TRBV11-3 and J usage is TRBJ1-2; 8 bases line up with TRBD1. The CDR3 is 14 residues long. The V gene's germline CDR1 is SGHNT and CDR2 YENEEA. Trimming cost V 4 bases and J 8 bases; bases outside gene matches: 9.

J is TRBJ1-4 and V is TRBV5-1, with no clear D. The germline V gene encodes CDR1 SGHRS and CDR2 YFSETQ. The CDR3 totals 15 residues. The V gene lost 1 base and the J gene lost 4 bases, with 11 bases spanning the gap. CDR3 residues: CASSLFEYGNEKLFF. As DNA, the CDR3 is TGCGCCAGCAGCTTGTTTGAGTATGGTAATGAAAAACTGTTTTTT.

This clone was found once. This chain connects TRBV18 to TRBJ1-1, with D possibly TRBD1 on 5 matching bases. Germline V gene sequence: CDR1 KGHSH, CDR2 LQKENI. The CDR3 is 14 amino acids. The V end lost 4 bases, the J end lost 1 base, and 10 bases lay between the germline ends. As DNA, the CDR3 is TGTGCCAGCTCACGACAGTGGGAGAACACTGAAGCTTTCTTT. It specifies CASSRQWENTEAFF. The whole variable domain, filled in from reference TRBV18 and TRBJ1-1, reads NAGVMQNPRHLVRRRGQEARLRCSPMKGHSHVYWYRQLPEEGLKFMVYLQKENIIDESGMPKERFSAEFPKEGPSILRIQQVVRGDSAAYFCASSRQWENTEAFFGQGTRLTVV.

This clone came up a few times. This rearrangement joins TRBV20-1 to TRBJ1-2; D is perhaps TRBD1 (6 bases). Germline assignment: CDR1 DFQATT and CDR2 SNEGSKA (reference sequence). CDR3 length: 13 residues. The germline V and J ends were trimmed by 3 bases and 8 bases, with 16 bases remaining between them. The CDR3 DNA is TGCAGTGCTAGTTCTGGGGGCGGGAAAGGCTACACCTTC. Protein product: CSASSGGGKGYTF.

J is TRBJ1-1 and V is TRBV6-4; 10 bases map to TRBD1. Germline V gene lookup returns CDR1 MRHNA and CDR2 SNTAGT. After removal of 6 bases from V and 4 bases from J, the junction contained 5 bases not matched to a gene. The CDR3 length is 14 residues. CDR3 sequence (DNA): TGTGCCAGCAGCCCAAGGACAGGGGGCACTGAAGCTTTCTTT. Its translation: CASSPRTGGTEAFF.

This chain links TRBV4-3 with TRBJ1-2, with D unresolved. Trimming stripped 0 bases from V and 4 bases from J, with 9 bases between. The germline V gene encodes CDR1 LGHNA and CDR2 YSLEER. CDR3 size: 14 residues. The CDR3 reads CASSQDPLGYGYTF. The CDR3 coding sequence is TGCGCCAGCAGCCAAGATCCTCTCGGCTATGGCTACACCTTC.

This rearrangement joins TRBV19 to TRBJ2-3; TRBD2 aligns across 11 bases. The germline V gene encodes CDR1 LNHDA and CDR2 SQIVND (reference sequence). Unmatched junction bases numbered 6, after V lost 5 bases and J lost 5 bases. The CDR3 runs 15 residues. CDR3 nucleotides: TGTGCCAGTAGTTTACTAGCGGGAGTTAAAGATACGCAGTATTTT. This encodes CASSLLAGVKDTQYF.

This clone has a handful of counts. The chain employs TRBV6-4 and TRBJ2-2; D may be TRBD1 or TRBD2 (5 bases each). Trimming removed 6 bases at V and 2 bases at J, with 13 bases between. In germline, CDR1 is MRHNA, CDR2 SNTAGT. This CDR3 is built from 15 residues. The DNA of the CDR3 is TGTGCCAGCAGCTCCGGGACGGACAACACCGGGGAGCTGTTTTTT. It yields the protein CASSSGTDNTGELFF.

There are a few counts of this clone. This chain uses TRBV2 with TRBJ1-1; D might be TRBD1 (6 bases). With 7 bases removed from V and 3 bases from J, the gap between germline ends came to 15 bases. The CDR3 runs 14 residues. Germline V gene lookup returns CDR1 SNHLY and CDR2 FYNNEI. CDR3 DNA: TGTGCCAGCAACCAGAGGGGGGCCGACACTGAAGCTTTCTTT. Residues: CASNQRGADTEAFF.

CDR3 in amino acids: CSASSGSYNSPLHF. In nucleotides, the CDR3 is TGCAGTGCTAGTTCGGGATCCTATAATTCACCCCTCCACTTT. The genes are TRBV20-1 and TRBJ1-6; D is uncertain. Trimming cost V 3 bases and J 1 base, with 7 bases left between them. The germline CDR1 and CDR2 sequences are DFQATT and SNEGSKA (reference sequence). The CDR3 consists of 14 residues.

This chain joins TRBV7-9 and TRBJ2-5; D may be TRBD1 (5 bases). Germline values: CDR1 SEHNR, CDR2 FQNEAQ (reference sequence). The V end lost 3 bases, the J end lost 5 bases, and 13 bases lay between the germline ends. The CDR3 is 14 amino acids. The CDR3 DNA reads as TGTGCCAGCAGCTTTTGGGGCCCCGGGGAGACCCAGTACTTC. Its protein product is CASSFWGPGETQYF.

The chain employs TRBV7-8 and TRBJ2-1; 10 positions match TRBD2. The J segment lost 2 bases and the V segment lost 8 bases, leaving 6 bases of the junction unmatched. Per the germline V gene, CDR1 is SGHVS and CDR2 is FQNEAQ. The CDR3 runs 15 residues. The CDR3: CASRSGRDPYNEQFF. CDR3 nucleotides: TGTGCCAGCCGGAGCGGGAGGGACCCCTACAATGAGCAGTTCTTC.